This T cell receptor beta chain was recorded in a study of vaccination effects on CD4 cells after COVID-19. Only in-frame clones appear in the TCRdb table, and some are missing; sequencing was by immunoSEQ multiplex PCR. Of about 25,000 clones in the sample, about 70% were seen once. Trimming shortened V by 2 bases and J by 6 bases, and 8 bases separated the two germline ends. The CDR3 is made up of 12 amino acids. The germline gives CDR1 SGHNT, CDR2 YYREEE (reference sequence). A word on this clone: What it binds is unknown.

Sequencing followed a ViraFEST assay step that expanded antigen-specific CD4+ T cells with viral peptide pools. Subsequent to approximately 9 days of culture, CD4+ T cells were isolated. Two doses of BNT162b2 or mRNA-1273 vaccine were administered to participants. The chain employs TRBV5-4 and TRBJ1-1; D is unresolved. This specimen consisted of CD4+ T cells from PBMCs cultured with SARS-CoV-2 spike peptides, obtained after COVID-19 vaccination. The sequence derives from a human donor who received a COVID-19 vaccine. The CDR3 sequence is CASSFWRSEAFF. The CDR3 bases are TGTGCCAGCAGCTTTTGGCGGTCTGAAGCTTTCTTT. Based on the CDR3 plus reference TRBV5-4 and TRBJ1-1, the full variable domain is ETGVTQSPTHLIKTRGQQVTLRCSSQSGHNTVSWYQQALGQGPQFIFQYYREEENGRGNFPPRFSGLQFPNYSSELNVNALELDDSALYLCASSFWRSEAFFGQGTRLTVV.